The next 23 T cell receptor beta chains were all read from a single sample in a study of blood T cells in healthy people across ages. Using a J-beta primer mix together with a sample-barcoded 5' primer, a second PCR was run for roughly 7 to 12 cycles. Using its own MiXCR run on the 5' RACE reads, TCRdb lists one record per CDR3 protein. Of about 320,000 distinct CDR3 sequences in the sample, roughly 26% were seen once. Sequencing was done on a sample of blood. All receptors come from a woman aged 70-85 years in good health.

The chain joins TRBV9 to TRBJ2-2; 7 bases line up with TRBD1. Germline V gene data show CDR1 as SGDLS and CDR2 as YYNGEE. The ends lost 6 bases at V and 8 bases at J; junction bases unmatched: 4. The CDR3 runs to 12 residues. CDR3 loop: CASNRGRGELFF. The CDR3 nucleotides are TGTGCCAGCAACAGGGGTCGGGGGGAGCTGTTTTTT.

The gene calls are TRBV12-3 or TRBV12-4 and TRBJ1-1; no clear D gene. The CDR3 is 13 amino acids. V lost 3 bases and J lost 1, with 6 bases in between. The CDR3 region has the DNA TGTGCCAGCAGTTTCGCGGCGAACACTGAAGCTTTCTTT. This encodes CASSFAANTEAFF.

This clonotype was counted a single time. The chain links TRBV20-1 to TRBJ2-3; D not certain. The CDR3 is 15 residues long. The germline V and J ends were trimmed by 0 bases and 4 bases, with 14 bases remaining between them. Germline values: CDR1 DFQATT, CDR2 SNEGSKA (reference sequence). Here the CDR3 DNA reads TGCAGTGCTAGAGATAGGCGGAAACCCTCAGATACGCAGTATTTT. Its protein product is CSARDRRKPSDTQYF.

The V call is TRBV14, the J call TRBJ1-3; D gene unclear. The CDR3 totals 17 residues. Germline V gene sequence: CDR1 SGHDN, CDR2 FVKESK. V was clipped by 0 bases and J by 4 bases, with 16 bases between them. As DNA, the CDR3 is TGTGCCAGCAGCCAAGACATTGGGAGGTTCTCAGGAAACACCATATATTTT. Amino acid sequence: CASSQDIGRFSGNTIYF.

The chain employs TRBV15 and TRBJ1-5; the D is unclear. The CDR3 extends over 14 amino acids. Looked up from germline, CDR1 is LNHNV and CDR2 is YYDKDF (reference sequence). V was cut by 0 bases and J by 0 bases, with 3 bases left in between. Written as DNA, the CDR3 is TGTGCCACCAGCAGAGATTATAGCAATCAGCCCCAGCATTTT. Translation: CATSRDYSNQPQHF.

There are a few counts of this clonotype. The CDR3: CSVATQEVNYGYTF. CDR3 in DNA: TGCAGCGTGGCAACACAGGAGGTTAACTATGGCTACACCTTC. The chain combines TRBV29-1 with TRBJ1-2, with a tentative D call TRBD1 (5 bases). Germline loops: CDR1 SQVTM, CDR2 ANQGSEA. Trimming removed 6 bases at V and 1 base at J, with 15 bases between. The CDR3 spans 14 residues.

This clonotype has only a few counts. The V and J genes are TRBV5-8 and TRBJ1-1, with D tentatively TRBD1 (5 bases). Looked up from germline, CDR1 is SGHTS and CDR2 is YDEGEE. There are 15 residues in the CDR3. The ends were cut back, 5 bases at V and 0 bases at J, with 14 bases in the middle. The CDR3 loop reads CASRRGLFLNTEAFF. In DNA, the CDR3 is TGTGCCAGCAGACGGGGACTGTTTCTGAACACTGAAGCTTTCTTT.

V usage is TRBV6-2 or TRBV6-3 and J usage is TRBJ1-5; D unresolved. CDR1 and CDR2 (germline): MNHEY, SVGEGT. CDR3 size: 13 residues. The V gene lost 6 bases and the J gene lost 4 bases, with 10 bases spanning the gap. In DNA, the CDR3 is TGTGCCAGCAGGATATCCAAAAATCAGCCCCAGCATTTT. Residues: CASRISKNQPQHF.

The V gene is TRBV27, the J gene TRBJ2-2; weak D call: TRBD2 (6 bases). V gave up 4 bases and J gave up 7 bases, with 16 bases separating them. The CDR3 is 15 residues long. Germline-derived CDR1 and CDR2 are MNHEY and SMNVEV (reference sequence). The CDR3 DNA follows: TGTGCCAGCAGTTACCGGTTGGGGGGTGGCGGGGAGCTGTTTTTT. Translated, it gives CASSYRLGGGGELFF.

This sequence joins TRBV20-1 and TRBJ2-1; 13 nucleotides match TRBD2. This CDR3 spans 17 amino acids. Trimming took 4 bases from V and 1 from J; bases not matched to a gene: 7. Looked up from germline, CDR1 is DFQATT and CDR2 is SNEGSKA (reference sequence). The CDR3 reads CSAKMGLAGISYNEQFF. The DNA of the CDR3 is TGCAGTGCTAAAATGGGACTAGCGGGAATATCCTACAATGAGCAGTTCTTC.

There are a few counts of this clonotype. The rearrangement links TRBV28 to TRBJ2-1, with 10 bases matching TRBD1. The V segment lost 7 bases and the J segment 7 bases; nucleotides outside the gene matches: 10. The germline gives CDR1 MDHEN, CDR2 SYDVKM. The CDR3 totals 15 residues. CDR3 coding DNA: TGTGCCAGCACCCCTCGGACAGGGGGTGGGAATGAGCAGTTCTTC. As protein: CASTPRTGGGNEQFF.

This clonotype was picked up a small number of times. The V call is TRBV20-1, the J call TRBJ2-2, with TRBD1 identical over 12 bases. Unmatched junction bases numbered 8, after V lost 4 bases and J lost 8 bases. The CDR3 covers 15 residues. The germline V gene has CDR1 DFQATT and CDR2 SNEGSKA (reference sequence). The CDR3 DNA reads as TGCAGTGCTAAAGGGACAGGGGGCGCTTGGGGGGAGCTGTTTTTT. Protein: CSAKGTGGAWGELFF.

This sequence joins TRBV7-3 and TRBJ2-2; 7 positions match TRBD1. The CDR3 has 18 amino acids. The germline V gene has CDR1 SGHTA and CDR2 FQGTGA. Trimming took 0 bases from V and 4 from J; bases not matched to a gene: 11. Here the CDR3 reads CASSLTHRGGNGTGELFF. CDR3 bases: TGTGCCAGCAGCTTAACGCATCGAGGGGGCAATGGCACCGGGGAGCTGTTTTTT.

The rearrangement links TRBV19 to TRBJ1-5; maybe TRBD1 (6 bases). CDR3 length: 18 residues. Trimming shortened V by 3 bases and J by 0 bases, and 18 bases separated the two germline ends. Per the germline V gene, CDR1 is LNHDA and CDR2 is SQIVND (reference sequence). This CDR3 reads CASSITRGVGYSNQPQHF. CDR3 coding DNA: TGTGCCAGTAGTATCACCAGGGGAGTGGGCTATAGCAATCAGCCCCAGCATTTT.

The table lists this clonotype with a few counts. The chain links TRBV7-2 to TRBJ2-2; D is perhaps TRBD1 (5 bases). The CDR3 contains 14 residues. V shed 4 bases and J shed 5 bases, with 11 bases lying between them. Per the germline V gene, CDR1 is SGHTA and CDR2 is FQGNSA. The CDR3 protein is CASSSRQRTGELFF. In nucleotides, the CDR3 is TGTGCCAGCAGCTCGCGACAGAGAACCGGGGAGCTGTTTTTT.

V gene TRBV12-3 or TRBV12-4 combines with J gene TRBJ1-6; 7 positions match TRBD1. This CDR3 region has 15 residues. Trimming at V came to 7 bases and at J to 7 bases, leaving 10 bases not matched to a gene. The CDR3 spells CASIPIDRDNSPLHF. The CDR3 coding sequence is TGTGCCAGCATTCCCATAGACAGGGACAATTCACCCCTCCACTTT.

This chain uses TRBV14 with TRBJ1-1; D is ambiguous. The CDR3 contains 13 residues. Germline lookup yields CDR1 SGHDN and CDR2 FVKESK. The V and J ends lost 1 base and 5 bases respectively, with 8 bases between them. CDR3 bases: TGTGCCAGCAGCCAAGTTTTGGGTACTGAAGCTTTCTTT. Its translation: CASSQVLGTEAFF.

This clonotype was detected ten times or more. The chain combines TRBV29-1 with TRBJ1-5; perhaps TRBD1 as D (6 bases). The CDR3 length is 15 residues. Germline V gene lookup returns CDR1 SQVTM and CDR2 ANQGSEA. The V gene lost 6 bases and the J gene lost 0 bases, with 15 bases spanning the gap. The CDR3 nucleotides are TGCAGCGTAACCACAGGGAACAATAGCAATCAGCCCCAGCATTTT. This encodes CSVTTGNNSNQPQHF.

J is TRBJ1-1 and V is TRBV19, with D unclear. Germline CDR1 reads LNHDA; CDR2 reads SQIVND (reference sequence). Trimming removed 6 bases at V and 6 bases at J, with 14 bases between. The CDR3 covers 13 residues. The CDR3 loop reads CASRGRPGSEAFF. CDR3 bases: TGTGCCAGTAGAGGCCGGCCGGGGTCTGAAGCTTTCTTT. The variable domain in full, with the rest retrieved from reference TRBV19 and TRBJ1-1, is DGGITQSPKYLFRKEGQNVTLSCEQNLNHDAMYWYRQDPGQGLRLIYYSQIVNDFQKGDIAEGYSVSREKKESFPLTVTSAQKNPTAFYLCASRGRPGSEAFFGQGTRLTVV.

This clonotype is a singleton in its sample. This chain connects TRBV5-1 to TRBJ1-2; D remains ambiguous. The CDR3 length is 14 residues. The germline V gene encodes CDR1 SGHRS and CDR2 YFSETQ. V lost 6 bases and J lost 2, with 14 bases in between. The CDR3 region is CASTTIGGNYGYTF. CDR3 sequence (DNA): TGCGCCAGCACCACCATTGGAGGGAACTATGGCTACACCTTC.

In DNA, the CDR3 is TGTGCCAGCAGTTTTTCAAGGAGGACCATGTTTTTT. It codes for CASSFSRRTMFF. V usage is TRBV12-3 or TRBV12-4 and J usage is TRBJ1-4; unclear D gene. With 3 bases removed from V and 15 bases from J, the gap between germline ends came to 14 bases. CDR3 length equals 12 residues.

The rearrangement joins TRBV5-1 to TRBJ2-1; 9 bases are shared with TRBD2. Trimming cost V 0 bases and J 6 bases; bases outside gene matches: 7. Germline assignment: CDR1 SGHRS and CDR2 YFSETQ. The CDR3 consists of 16 residues. The CDR3 region is CASSLEGGGRANEQFF. The CDR3 DNA reads as TGCGCCAGCAGCTTGGAAGGGGGCGGGAGGGCCAATGAGCAGTTCTTC.

This chain links TRBV7-2 with TRBJ2-1, with TRBD2 matching 7 bases. V lost 8 bases and J lost 9; bases outside the gene matches: 16. The germline V gene encodes CDR1 SGHTA and CDR2 FQGNSA. This CDR3 has 15 amino acids. CDR3 DNA: TGTGCCAGCTCCCCGGGAGGCGGGATAAGGGTTGAGCAGTTCTTC. Translated, it gives CASSPGGGIRVEQFF.